What follows is one T cell receptor (beta chain) and its context. Its antigen is currently not known. Per-base quality was not reported, and no clone a single base away is much larger than it. The germline V gene sets CDR1 to MNHNS and CDR2 to SASEGT. From its cysteine to its phenylalanine, the CDR3 spans 14 amino acids. CDR3 DNA is the only sequence kept; it has 42 bases, read in frame from the first base. V loses 0 bases of germline sequence and J loses 7 bases, and the interval between the two ends is 12 bases. Full-length TCR variable regions were amplified by 5' RACE PCR with constant-region reverse primers, and semi-nested PCR with Nested Universal Primer A was subsequently performed. Using the ReliaPrep RNA Cell Miniprep System, total RNA was extracted, and the SMARTer RACE 5'/3' Kit was then used to reverse transcribe the RNA into 5'RACE-ready cDNA. An Illumina MiSeq was used to sequence the full-length TCR alpha and beta libraries, which had been barcoded with multiplex adaptors. On the authors' methods: For each of nine subset-tissue groups, sequencing data from the five patients were pooled, and the groups were then compared using unsupervised clustering of TCR gene usage. The Morisita-Horn index was used to calculate repertoire similarity, with shared sequences weighted by how much each contributed to each repertoire. Using fastp at Q25 and MiXCR, TCRdb reprocessed the public reads and kept productive beta chains. Under each unique CDR3 protein, matching rows form one entry showing the most common genes and DNA. For this entry, the V and J calls and clone size follow TCRdb and not the study's own pipeline. The table for this sample lists fewer than 60,000 distinct CDR3 sequences; 25% to 30% of them were counted only once. Roughly 1.9% of the sample is held by the ten biggest clonotypes.

The sample comes from a study (dated by TCRdb to the mid-2010s). Some background on the complete study: The study tested whether tumor-infiltrating Tregs in breast cancer are recruited from blood Tregs or converted in situ from other CD4+ T cell subsets.

The Miltenyi Naive CD4+ T Cell Isolation kit was used to purify naive CD4+ T cells, and CD25 microbeads were used to remove Tregs. Tregs, naive and memory CD4+ T cells from tumor, blood and ipsilateral draining lymph nodes of 4 or 5 breast cancer patients underwent full-length TCR alpha and beta sequencing. Ficoll density gradient centrifugation was used to isolate mononuclear cells from lymph nodes or from over 40 ml of peripheral blood. A purity exceeding 90% was confirmed by FACS for the sorted cell populations. Study-wide findings and limitations: The TCR gene usage of tumor memory CD4+ T cells clustered together with blood and lymph node memory CD4+ cells and with lymph node naive CD4+ cells. The validation in the larger cohort was limited to a single TCR beta V-J rearrangement instead of whole repertoires. The greatest overlap of tumor-infiltrating Treg TCR alpha and beta sequences was observed with tumor naive CD4+ T cells, followed by blood naive CD4+ T cells.

The sequencing sample was made of naive CD4+ T cells sorted from blood. Interpreted using the paper, the cell subset or site label stands for: naive CD4+ T cells, CD4+CD45RA+CD25-. The clonotype was recovered from a female donor with breast cancer. The receptor chain draws on TRBV6-1 and TRBJ1-1, with no confident D gene call. This receptor carries the CDR3 CASSEALLTVEAFF. The DNA sequence is given as TGTGCCAGCAGTGAAGCGCTTCTAACAGTTGAAGCTTTCTTT.